What follows are 20 T cell receptor beta chains derived from one specimen sequenced in a study of T cell responses to AZD1222 COVID-19 vaccine. Profiling relied on immunoSEQ multiplex PCR, and the TCRdb table lists in-frame clones only, not all of them. The sample consists of 90,000 to 150,000 clones, around 84% of them appearing once. The sequencing here drew on peripheral blood, taken 28 days after the second AZD1222 dose. The receptors here all came from an adult who received the AZD1222 COVID-19 vaccine.

The genes are TRBV11-2 and TRBJ2-7; D unresolved. Germline lookup yields CDR1 SGHAT and CDR2 FQNNGV. The CDR3 covers 13 residues. The germline V and J ends were trimmed by 4 bases and 3 bases, with 10 bases remaining between them. The CDR3 nucleotides read TGTGCCAGCAGCTCATCCGCTGGCTACGAGCAGTACTTC. It encodes CASSSSAGYEQYF.

This clone was observed many times. The chain links TRBV7-2 to TRBJ1-1; the D is unclear. In germline, CDR1 is SGHTA, CDR2 FQGNSA. The CDR3 has 13 residues. V was trimmed by 1 base and J by 0 bases, leaving 3 bases between them. The CDR3 loop is CASSLEVNTEAFF. In nucleotides, the CDR3 is TGTGCCAGCAGCTTAGAGGTGAACACTGAAGCTTTCTTT.

This chain joins TRBV20-1 and TRBJ1-2; D unclear. Germline V lookup: CDR1 DFQATT, CDR2 SNEGSKA (reference sequence). Trimming left V 6 bases short and J 2 bases short, with 7 bases between. The length of the CDR3 is 11 residues. In DNA, the CDR3 is TGCAGTGCCCCGGAGAACTATGGCTACACCTTC. The encoded protein is CSAPENYGYTF.

V and J are TRBV27 and TRBJ1-2, with 7 bases identical to TRBD1. This CDR3 is built from 13 residues. The germline V gene encodes CDR1 MNHEY and CDR2 SMNVEV (reference sequence). Trimming removed 6 bases from V and 6 bases from J; junction bases left unmatched: 7. The CDR3 region has the DNA TGTGCCAGCAGCCAGGGACAGTTCCATGGCTACACCTTC. Protein sequence: CASSQGQFHGYTF.

V is TRBV5-1 and J is TRBJ2-3; tentative D call: TRBD1 (6 bases). Germline V lookup: CDR1 SGHRS, CDR2 YFSETQ. V lost 0 bases, J lost 2 bases, and 13 bases lay in between. The CDR3 totals 16 residues. The DNA for the CDR3 is TGCGCCAGCAGCTTGGCCGTGGACAGCATCACAGATACGCAGTATTTT. Amino acids: CASSLAVDSITDTQYF.

This clone came up once. This sequence joins TRBV7-2 and TRBJ1-1; D is uncertain. Trimming took off 6 bases at V and 2 bases at J, with 13 bases between the two ends. CDR1 and CDR2 from the germline V gene are SGHTA and FQGNSA. This CDR3 is built from 14 residues. CDR3 nucleotides: TGTGCCAGCAGGTCTTCTGCGGGAAACACTGAAGCTTTCTTT. Translation: CASRSSAGNTEAFF.

This clone was detected only once. The genes are TRBV19 and TRBJ1-1; TRBD1 matches at 7 bases. Germline-derived CDR1 and CDR2 are LNHDA and SQIVND (reference sequence). With V trimmed by 7 bases and J by 5 bases, 4 bases remained unmatched. The CDR3 is 12 amino acids. CDR3 sequence reads: CASKTGATEAFF. The DNA of the CDR3 is TGTGCCAGTAAAACAGGGGCGACTGAAGCTTTCTTT.

The rearrangement joins TRBV3-1 (or the pseudogene TRBV3-2) to TRBJ2-3; D is unresolved. V was trimmed by 0 bases and J by 8 bases, leaving 9 bases between them. CDR1 and CDR2 from the germline V gene are LGHDT and YNNKEL (reference sequence). The CDR3 runs to 13 residues. The DNA for the CDR3 is TGTGCCAGCAGCCAAGACGAAAGGGTTACGCAGTATTTT. Its protein is CASSQDERVTQYF.

V usage is TRBV20-1 and J usage is TRBJ2-1; 8 bases are a match to TRBD2. The V and J ends lost 3 bases and 6 bases, in that order; junction bases with no gene match: 7. The CDR3 runs to 14 residues. The germline V gene encodes CDR1 DFQATT and CDR2 SNEGSKA (reference sequence). The CDR3, as DNA: TGCAGTGCTAGTCTGGGCGGGAGGCTCAATGAGCAGTTCTTC. This gives the protein CSASLGGRLNEQFF.

The chain combines TRBV3-1 (or the pseudogene TRBV3-2) with TRBJ2-2; D is undetermined. The CDR3 contains 18 residues. Germline CDR1 and CDR2: LGHDT and YNNKEL (reference sequence). Trimming removed 4 bases from V and 1 base from J, with 19 bases in between. As DNA, the CDR3 is TGTGCCAGCAGCCCTCCTACCCGATACCCTTTGAACACCGGGGAGCTGTTTTTT. It yields the protein CASSPPTRYPLNTGELFF.

The rearrangement joins TRBV28 to TRBJ1-1; D is perhaps TRBD1 (5 bases). Trimming pared 5 bases from V and 1 base from J, leaving 14 bases between. This CDR3 has 15 amino acids. Germline V gene sequence: CDR1 MDHEN, CDR2 SYDVKM. The CDR3, as DNA: TGTGCCAGCAGTCCCTCAAGACAGACGAACACTGAAGCTTTCTTT. Amino acid sequence: CASSPSRQTNTEAFF. Filled out from reference TRBV28 and TRBJ1-1, the complete variable domain reads DVKVTQSSRYLVKRTGEKVFLECVQDMDHENMFWYRQDPGLGLRLIYFSYDVKMKEKGDIPEGYSVSREKKERFSLILESASTNQTSMYLCASSPSRQTNTEAFFGQGTRLTVV.

The V and J genes are TRBV5-6 and TRBJ2-7; unclear D gene. The CDR3 has 15 residues. Germline-derived CDR1 and CDR2 are SGHDT and YYEEEE. The V end lost 2 bases, the J end lost 0 bases, and 12 bases lay between the germline ends. The CDR3 DNA reads TGTGCCAGCAGCTTTCGCCTCTTGGACTCCTACGAGCAGTACTTC. Its translation is CASSFRLLDSYEQYF.

The chain carries TRBV9 and TRBJ2-1, with a weak D call TRBD2 (6 bases). CDR1 is SGDLS, CDR2 YYNGEE, per germline. The length of the CDR3 is 16 residues. Between the trimmed V and J ends, which lost 2 bases and 0 bases, there was a span of 12 bases. The DNA for the CDR3 is TGTGCCAGCAGCGTTCGCGGGACCAGCTCCTACAATGAGCAGTTCTTC. Amino acid sequence: CASSVRGTSSYNEQFF.

The chain recombines TRBV10-3 with TRBJ2-7; TRBD1 matches 8 bases. CDR3 length equals 14 residues. CDR1 ENHRY and CDR2 SYGVKD come from the germline V gene. V shed 7 bases and J 2 bases; nucleotides not matched to a gene: 7. As DNA, the CDR3 is TGTGCCATCAAACTCGACAGGGGACCCTACGAGCAGTACTTC. Translation gives CAIKLDRGPYEQYF.

This clone was observed a single time. The chain couples TRBV6-6 to TRBJ2-3; TRBD2 agrees at 13 bases. J was trimmed by 0 bases and V by 6 bases; bases with no gene match: 9. Germline CDR1 MNHNY, CDR2 SVGAGI (reference sequence). The CDR3 is 18 residues long. The CDR3 spells CASRRTSGLAGSTDTQYF. CDR3 in DNA: TGTGCCAGCAGACGAACGTCGGGACTAGCGGGGAGCACAGATACGCAGTATTTT.

This clone has only a few counts. The V and J genes are TRBV19 and TRBJ2-3; TRBD1 matches 7 bases. There are 16 residues in the CDR3. V lost 0 bases, J lost 5 bases, and 8 bases stayed unmatched. CDR1 is LNHDA, CDR2 SQIVND, per germline (reference sequence). CDR3 loop: CASSIDETGRGDTQYF. The DNA of the CDR3 is TGTGCCAGTAGTATAGATGAGACAGGGCGAGGAGATACGCAGTATTTT.

The chain carries TRBV4-3 and TRBJ1-6; D is possibly TRBD1 (5 bases). CDR1 LGHNA and CDR2 YSLEER come from the germline V gene. The CDR3 is made up of 15 amino acids. V lost 2 bases to trimming and J lost 10 bases, with 15 bases between them. In nucleotides, the CDR3 is TGCGCCAGCAGCCAACCCCATTTGGGGCGCTCACCCCTCCACTTT. Translating it yields CASSQPHLGRSPLHF.

This chain connects TRBV28 to TRBJ1-5, with TRBD1 matching 10 bases. V gave up 10 bases and J gave up 4 bases; unmatched junction bases: 10. The germline CDR1 and CDR2 sequences are MDHEN and SYDVKM. This CDR3 spans 15 amino acids. CDR3 nucleotide sequence: TGTGCCACCAACCTCGGGACAGGGGAAAATCAGCCCCAGCATTTT. Translation gives CATNLGTGENQPQHF.

V usage is TRBV2 and J usage is TRBJ1-1; no definite D call. Deletions cut 6 bases from V and 1 base from J, with 15 bases between. CDR1 is SNHLY, CDR2 FYNNEI, per germline. There are 15 residues in the CDR3. CDR3 sequence: CASSPQLITNTEAFF. As DNA, the CDR3 is TGTGCCAGCAGCCCTCAACTTATCACGAACACTGAAGCTTTCTTT.

The chain uses TRBV6-5 and TRBJ2-1; 7 bases are a match to TRBD2. The CDR3 has 15 amino acids. V lost 5 bases and J lost 0; bases outside the gene matches: 4. Per the germline V gene, CDR1 is MNHEY and CDR2 is SVGAGI. In DNA form, the CDR3 reads TGTGCCAGCAGTCCTAGCGGAGTCTCCTACAATGAGCAGTTCTTC. Translation: CASSPSGVSYNEQFF.